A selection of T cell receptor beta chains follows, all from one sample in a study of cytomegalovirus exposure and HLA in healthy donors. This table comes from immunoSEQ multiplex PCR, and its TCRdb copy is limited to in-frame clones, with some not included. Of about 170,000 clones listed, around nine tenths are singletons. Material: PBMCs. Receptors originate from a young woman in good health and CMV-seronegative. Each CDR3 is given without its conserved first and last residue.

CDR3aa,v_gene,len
ASSTRREVASPLH,TRBV19,13
ASSNQGSGTEAF,TRBV13,12
ASSYGPNGSNQPQH,TRBV6-5,14
ASSEWTGENQPQH,TRBV2,13
ASSRGGGYSNQPQH,TRBV5-6,14
ASSERLAGQETQY,TRBV2,13
ASSLADQETQY,TRBV5-1,11
ASSSGGIGELF,TRBV11-2,11
ASSGSSGGSEQF,TRBV7-9,12
ASSLTTNNEQF,TRBV14,11
AISDRAVNTEAF,TRBV10-3,12
ASSPTSGGAETQY,TRBV4-2,13
ASRPGQHSQETQY,TRBV10-2,13
ASRAGGLETQY,TRBV6-1,11
ASSHSPTGTEAF,TRBV7-9,12
ASTPQGSYNEQF,TRBV19,12
ASSDGGATDTQY,TRBV6-4,12
ASSQVRGTGISGTEAF,TRBV4-1,16
ASSLLTSTDTQY,TRBV11-3,12
ASSWEQGEGTEAF,TRBV2,13
ASSWEAGELF,TRBV27,10
ASSLFTGSDNEQF,TRBV5-6,13
ASSVAKSTDTQY,TRBV9,12
ASGLSQGSSYEQY,TRBV12-5,13
ASSVGGSANSPLH,TRBV27,13
ASSLETSSRQY,TRBV7-9,11
ASSYGTRHSYNEQF,TRBV6-5,14
ATSSLGGPRQPQH,TRBV15,13
ASRQGTTYEQY,TRBV6-1,11
ATSRNRFYEQY,TRBV15,11
ASSQGGQGWTEAF,TRBV4-3,13
ASKVGALYGYT,TRBV27,11
SAPRTDNYNEQF,TRBV29-1,12
ASRGPGQLREQY,TRBV25-1,12
ASSLGRGGETQY,TRBV11-3,12
ASSPTQGAGSGANVLT,TRBV4-3,16
AHIRGGLGYT,TRBV30,10
ASSGQQGRETQY,TRBV6-1,12
ATLDRDYEQY,TRBV2,10
ASSLAGGSQETQY,TRBV6-5,13
ASSQYTDSLNTEAF,TRBV27,14
ASIGTADIQY,TRBV7-9,10